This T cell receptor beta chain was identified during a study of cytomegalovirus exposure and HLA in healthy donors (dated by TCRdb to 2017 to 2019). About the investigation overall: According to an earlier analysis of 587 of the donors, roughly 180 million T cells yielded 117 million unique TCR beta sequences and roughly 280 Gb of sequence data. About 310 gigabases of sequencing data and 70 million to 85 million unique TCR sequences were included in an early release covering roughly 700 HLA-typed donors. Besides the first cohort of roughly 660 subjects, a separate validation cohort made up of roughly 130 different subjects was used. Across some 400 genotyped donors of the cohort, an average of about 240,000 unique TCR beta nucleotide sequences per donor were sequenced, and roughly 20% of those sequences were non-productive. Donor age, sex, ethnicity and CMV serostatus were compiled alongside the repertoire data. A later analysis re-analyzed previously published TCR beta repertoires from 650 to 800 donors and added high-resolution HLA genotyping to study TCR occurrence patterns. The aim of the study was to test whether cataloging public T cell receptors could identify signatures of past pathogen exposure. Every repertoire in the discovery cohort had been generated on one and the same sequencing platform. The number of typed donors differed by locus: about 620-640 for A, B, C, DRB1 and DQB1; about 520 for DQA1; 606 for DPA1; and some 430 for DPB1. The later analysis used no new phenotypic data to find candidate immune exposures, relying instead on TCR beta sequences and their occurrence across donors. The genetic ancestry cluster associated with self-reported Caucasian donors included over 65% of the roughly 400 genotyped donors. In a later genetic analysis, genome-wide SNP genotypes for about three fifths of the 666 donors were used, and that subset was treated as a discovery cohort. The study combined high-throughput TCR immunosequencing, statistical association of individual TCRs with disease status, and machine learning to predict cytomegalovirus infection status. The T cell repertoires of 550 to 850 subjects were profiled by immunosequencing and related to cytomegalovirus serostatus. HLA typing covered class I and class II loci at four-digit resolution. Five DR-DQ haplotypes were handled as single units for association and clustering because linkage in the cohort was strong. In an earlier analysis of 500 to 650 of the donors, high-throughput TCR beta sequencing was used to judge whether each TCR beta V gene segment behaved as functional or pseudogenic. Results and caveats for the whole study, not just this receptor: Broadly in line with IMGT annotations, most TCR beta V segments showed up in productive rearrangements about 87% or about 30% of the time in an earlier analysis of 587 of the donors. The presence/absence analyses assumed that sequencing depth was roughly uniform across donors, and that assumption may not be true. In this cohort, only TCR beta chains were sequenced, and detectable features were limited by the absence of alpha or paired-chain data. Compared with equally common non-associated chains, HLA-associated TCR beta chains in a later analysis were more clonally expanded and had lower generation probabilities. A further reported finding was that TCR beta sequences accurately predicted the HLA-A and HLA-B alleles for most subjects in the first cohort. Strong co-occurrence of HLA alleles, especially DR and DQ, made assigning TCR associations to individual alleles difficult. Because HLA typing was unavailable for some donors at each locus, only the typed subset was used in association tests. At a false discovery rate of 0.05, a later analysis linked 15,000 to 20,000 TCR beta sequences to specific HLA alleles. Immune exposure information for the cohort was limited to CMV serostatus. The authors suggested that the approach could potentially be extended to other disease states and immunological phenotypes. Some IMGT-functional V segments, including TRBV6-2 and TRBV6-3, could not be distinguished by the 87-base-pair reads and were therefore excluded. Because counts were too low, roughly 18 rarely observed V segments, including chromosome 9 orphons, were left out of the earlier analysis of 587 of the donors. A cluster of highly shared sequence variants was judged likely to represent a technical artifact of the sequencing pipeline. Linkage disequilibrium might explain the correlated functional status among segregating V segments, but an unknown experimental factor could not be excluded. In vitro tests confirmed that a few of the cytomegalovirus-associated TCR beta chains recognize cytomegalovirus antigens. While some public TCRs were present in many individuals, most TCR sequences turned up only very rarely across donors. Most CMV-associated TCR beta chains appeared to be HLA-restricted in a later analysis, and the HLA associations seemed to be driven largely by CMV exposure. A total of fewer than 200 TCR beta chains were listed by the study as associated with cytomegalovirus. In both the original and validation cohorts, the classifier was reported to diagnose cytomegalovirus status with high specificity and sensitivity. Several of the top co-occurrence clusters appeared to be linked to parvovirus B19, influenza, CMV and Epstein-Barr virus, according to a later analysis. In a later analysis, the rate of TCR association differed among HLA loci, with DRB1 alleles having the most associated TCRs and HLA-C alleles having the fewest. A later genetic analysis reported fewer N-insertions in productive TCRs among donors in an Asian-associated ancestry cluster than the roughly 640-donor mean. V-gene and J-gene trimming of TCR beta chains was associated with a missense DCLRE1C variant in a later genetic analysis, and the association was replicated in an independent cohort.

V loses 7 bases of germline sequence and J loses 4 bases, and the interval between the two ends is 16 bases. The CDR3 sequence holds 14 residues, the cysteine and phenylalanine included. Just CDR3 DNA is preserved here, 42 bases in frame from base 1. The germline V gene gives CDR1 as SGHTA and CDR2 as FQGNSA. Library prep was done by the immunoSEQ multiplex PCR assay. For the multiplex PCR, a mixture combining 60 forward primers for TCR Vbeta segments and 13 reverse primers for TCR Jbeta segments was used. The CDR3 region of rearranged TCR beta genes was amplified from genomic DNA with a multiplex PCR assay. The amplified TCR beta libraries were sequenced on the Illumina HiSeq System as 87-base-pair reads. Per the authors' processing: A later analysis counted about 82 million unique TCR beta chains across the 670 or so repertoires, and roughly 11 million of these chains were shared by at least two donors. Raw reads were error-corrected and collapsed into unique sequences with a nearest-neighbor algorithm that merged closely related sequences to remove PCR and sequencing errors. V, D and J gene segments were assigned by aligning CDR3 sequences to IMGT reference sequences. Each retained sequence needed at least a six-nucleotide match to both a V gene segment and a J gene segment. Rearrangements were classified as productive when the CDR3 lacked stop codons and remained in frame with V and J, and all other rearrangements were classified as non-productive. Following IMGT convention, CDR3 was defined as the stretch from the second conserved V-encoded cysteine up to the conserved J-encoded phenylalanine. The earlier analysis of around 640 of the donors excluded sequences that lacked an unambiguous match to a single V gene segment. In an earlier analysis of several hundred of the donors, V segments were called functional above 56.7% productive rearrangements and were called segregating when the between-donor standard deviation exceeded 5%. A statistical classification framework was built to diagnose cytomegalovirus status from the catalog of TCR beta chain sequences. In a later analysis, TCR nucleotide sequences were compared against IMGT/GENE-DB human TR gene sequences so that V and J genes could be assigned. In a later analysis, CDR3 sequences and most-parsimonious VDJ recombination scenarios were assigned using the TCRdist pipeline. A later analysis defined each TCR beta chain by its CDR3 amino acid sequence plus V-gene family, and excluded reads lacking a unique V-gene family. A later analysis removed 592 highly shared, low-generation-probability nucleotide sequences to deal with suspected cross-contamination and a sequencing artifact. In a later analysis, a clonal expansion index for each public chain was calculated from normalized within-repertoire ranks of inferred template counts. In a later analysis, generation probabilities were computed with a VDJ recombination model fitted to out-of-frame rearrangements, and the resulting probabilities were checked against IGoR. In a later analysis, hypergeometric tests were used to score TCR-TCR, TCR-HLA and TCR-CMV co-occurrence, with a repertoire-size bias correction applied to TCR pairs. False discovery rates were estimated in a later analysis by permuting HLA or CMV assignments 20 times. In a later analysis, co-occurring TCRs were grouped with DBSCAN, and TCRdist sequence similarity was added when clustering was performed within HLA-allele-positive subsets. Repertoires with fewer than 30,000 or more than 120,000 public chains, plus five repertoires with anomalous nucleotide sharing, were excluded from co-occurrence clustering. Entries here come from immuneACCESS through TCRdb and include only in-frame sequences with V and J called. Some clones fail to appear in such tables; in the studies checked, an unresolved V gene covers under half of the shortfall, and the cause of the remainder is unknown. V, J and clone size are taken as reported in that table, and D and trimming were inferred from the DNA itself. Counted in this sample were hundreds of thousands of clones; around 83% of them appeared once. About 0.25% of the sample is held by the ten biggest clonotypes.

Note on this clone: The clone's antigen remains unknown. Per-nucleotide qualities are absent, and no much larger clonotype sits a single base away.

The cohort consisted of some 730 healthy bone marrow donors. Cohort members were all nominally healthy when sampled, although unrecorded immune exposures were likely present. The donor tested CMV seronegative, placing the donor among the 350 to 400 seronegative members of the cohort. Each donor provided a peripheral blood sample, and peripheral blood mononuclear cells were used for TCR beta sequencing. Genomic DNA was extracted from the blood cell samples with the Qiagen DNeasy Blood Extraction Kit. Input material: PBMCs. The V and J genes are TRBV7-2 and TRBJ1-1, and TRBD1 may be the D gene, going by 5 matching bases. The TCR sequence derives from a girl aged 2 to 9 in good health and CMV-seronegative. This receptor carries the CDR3 CASNYGRVATEAFF. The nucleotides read TGTGCCAGCAACTATGGCAGGGTAGCCACTGAAGCTTTCTTT.